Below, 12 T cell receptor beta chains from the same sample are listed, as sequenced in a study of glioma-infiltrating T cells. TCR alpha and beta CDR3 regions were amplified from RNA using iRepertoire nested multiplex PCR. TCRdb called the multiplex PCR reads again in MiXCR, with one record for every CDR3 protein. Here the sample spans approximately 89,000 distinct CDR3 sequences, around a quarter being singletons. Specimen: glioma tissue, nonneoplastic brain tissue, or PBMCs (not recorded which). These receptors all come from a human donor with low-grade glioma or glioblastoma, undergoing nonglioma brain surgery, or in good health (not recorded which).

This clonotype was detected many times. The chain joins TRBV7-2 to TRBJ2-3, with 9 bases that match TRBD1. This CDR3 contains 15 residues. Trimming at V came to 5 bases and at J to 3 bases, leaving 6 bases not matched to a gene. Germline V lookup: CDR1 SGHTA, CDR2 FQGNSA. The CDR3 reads CASSRRDRETDTQYF. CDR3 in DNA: TGTGCCAGCAGCCGCCGGGACAGGGAGACAGATACGCAGTATTTT.

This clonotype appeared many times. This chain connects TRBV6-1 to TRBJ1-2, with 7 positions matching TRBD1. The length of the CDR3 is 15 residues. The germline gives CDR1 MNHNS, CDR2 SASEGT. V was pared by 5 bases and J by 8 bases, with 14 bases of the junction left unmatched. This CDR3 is CASSQTMTGTGGYTF. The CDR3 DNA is TGTGCCAGCAGTCAGACAATGACAGGGACGGGCGGCTACACCTTC.

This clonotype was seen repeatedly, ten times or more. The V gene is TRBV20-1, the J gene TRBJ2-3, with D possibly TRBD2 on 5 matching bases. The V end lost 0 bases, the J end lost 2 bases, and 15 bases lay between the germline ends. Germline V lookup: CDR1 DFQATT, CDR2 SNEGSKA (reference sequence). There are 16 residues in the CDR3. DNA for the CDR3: TGCAGTGCTAGAGAGGCCCGCGGGCGGCCCACAGATACGCAGTATTTT. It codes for CSAREARGRPTDTQYF.

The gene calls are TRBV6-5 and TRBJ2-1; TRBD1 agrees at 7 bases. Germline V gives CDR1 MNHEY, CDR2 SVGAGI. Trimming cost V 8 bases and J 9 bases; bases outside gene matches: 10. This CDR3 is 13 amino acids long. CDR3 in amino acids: CASFDRAFGEQFF. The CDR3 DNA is TGTGCCAGCTTTGACAGGGCATTCGGTGAGCAGTTCTTC.

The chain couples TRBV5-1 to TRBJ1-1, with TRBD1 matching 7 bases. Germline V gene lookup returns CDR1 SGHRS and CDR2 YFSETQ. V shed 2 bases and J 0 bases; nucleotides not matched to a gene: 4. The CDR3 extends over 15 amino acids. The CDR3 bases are TGCGCCAGCAGCTTTTATGGGACAGTGAACACTGAAGCTTTCTTT. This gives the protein CASSFYGTVNTEAFF.

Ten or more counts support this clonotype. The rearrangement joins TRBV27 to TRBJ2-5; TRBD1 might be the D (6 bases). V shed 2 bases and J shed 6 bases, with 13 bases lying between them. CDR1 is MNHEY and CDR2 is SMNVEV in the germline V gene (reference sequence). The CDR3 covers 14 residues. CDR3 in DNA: TGTGCCAGCAGTTTAGCCTTAGGGGGTCAGACCCAGTACTTC. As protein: CASSLALGGQTQYF.

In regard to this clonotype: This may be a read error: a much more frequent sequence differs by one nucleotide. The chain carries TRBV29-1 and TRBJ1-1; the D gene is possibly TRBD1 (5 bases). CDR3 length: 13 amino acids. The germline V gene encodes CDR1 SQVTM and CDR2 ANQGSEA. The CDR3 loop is CRVRTIMNTEAFF. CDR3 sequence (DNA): TGCAGAGTTAGGACAATCATGAACACTGAAGCTTTCTTT.

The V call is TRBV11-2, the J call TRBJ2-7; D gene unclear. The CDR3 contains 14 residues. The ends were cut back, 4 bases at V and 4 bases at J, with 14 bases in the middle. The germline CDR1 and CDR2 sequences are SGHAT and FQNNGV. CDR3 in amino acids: CASSSQPLSYEQYF. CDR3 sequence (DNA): TGTGCCAGCAGCTCCCAGCCACTTTCATACGAGCAGTACTTC.

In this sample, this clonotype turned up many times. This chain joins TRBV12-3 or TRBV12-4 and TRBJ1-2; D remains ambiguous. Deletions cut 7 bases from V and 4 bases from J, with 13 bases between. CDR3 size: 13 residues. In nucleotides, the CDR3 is TGTGCCAGCACCCCAGGACGATCCTATGGCTACACCTTC. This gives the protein CASTPGRSYGYTF.

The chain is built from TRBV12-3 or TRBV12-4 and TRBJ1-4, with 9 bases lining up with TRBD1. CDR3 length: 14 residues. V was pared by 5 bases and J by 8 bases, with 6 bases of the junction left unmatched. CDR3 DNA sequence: TGTGCCAGCAGTGACAGGGGGTTTAGCGAAAAACTGTTTTTT. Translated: CASSDRGFSEKLFF.

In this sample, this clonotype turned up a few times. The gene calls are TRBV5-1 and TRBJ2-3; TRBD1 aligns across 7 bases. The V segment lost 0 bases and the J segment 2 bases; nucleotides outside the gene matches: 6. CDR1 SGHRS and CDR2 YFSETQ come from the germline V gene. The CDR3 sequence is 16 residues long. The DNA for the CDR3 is TGCGCCAGCAGCTTGGCCGGACAGGTTAACACAGATACGCAGTATTTT. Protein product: CASSLAGQVNTDTQYF.

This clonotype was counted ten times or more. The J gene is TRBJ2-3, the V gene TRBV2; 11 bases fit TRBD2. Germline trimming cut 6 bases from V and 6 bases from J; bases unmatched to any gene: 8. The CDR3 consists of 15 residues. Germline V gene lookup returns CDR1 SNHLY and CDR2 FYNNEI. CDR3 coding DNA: TGTGCCAGCAGGAGACTAGCGGGGATCAAGGATACGCAGTATTTT. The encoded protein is CASRRLAGIKDTQYF.